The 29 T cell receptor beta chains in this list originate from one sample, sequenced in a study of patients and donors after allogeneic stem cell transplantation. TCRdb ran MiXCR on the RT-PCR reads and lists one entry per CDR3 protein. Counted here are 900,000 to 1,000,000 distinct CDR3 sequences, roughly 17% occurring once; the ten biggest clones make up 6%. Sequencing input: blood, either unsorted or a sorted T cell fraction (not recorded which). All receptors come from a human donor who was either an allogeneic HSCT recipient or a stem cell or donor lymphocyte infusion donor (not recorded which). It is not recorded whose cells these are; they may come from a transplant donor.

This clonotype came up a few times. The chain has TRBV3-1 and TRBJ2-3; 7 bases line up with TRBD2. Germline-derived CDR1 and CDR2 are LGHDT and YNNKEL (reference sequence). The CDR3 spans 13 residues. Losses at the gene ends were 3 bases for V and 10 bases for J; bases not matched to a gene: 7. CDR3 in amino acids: CASSQETSRAQYF. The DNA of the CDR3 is TGTGCCAGCAGCCAGGAGACTAGCAGGGCGCAGTATTTT.

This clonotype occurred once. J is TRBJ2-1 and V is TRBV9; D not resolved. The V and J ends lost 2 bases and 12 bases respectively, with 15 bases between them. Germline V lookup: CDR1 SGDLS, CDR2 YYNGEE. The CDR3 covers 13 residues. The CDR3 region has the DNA TGTGCCAGCAGCGTCGCGACACCTGGGTCGCAGTTCTTC. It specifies CASSVATPGSQFF.

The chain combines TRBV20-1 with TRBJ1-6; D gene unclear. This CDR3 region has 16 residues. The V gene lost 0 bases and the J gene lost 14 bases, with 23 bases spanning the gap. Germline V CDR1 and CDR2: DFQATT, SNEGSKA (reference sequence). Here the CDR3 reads CSARDPSFKQPPALHF. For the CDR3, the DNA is TGCAGTGCTAGAGATCCCTCTTTCAAACAGCCCCCGGCCCTCCACTTT.

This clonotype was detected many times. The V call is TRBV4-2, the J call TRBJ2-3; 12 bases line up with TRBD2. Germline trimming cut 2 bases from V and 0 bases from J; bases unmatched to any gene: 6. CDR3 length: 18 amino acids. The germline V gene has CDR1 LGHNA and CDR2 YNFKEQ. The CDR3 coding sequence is TGTGCCAGCAGCCAAAAACTAGCGGGGGGTTTGAGCACAGATACGCAGTATTTT. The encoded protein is CASSQKLAGGLSTDTQYF.

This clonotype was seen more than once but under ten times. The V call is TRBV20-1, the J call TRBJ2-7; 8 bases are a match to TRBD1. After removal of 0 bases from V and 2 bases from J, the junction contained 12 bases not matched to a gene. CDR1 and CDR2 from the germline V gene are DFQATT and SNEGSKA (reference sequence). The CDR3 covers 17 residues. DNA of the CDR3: TGCAGTGCTAGAGAGGAAGAAAGGACAGGGAGCACCTACGAGCAGTACTTC. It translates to CSAREEERTGSTYEQYF.

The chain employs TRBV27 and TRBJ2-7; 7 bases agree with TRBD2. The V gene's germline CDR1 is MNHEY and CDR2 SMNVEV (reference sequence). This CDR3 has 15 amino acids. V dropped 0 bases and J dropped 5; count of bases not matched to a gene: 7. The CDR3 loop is CASSLSRGGSDEQYF. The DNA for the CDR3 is TGTGCCAGCAGTTTATCGCGGGGAGGGTCAGACGAGCAGTACTTC.

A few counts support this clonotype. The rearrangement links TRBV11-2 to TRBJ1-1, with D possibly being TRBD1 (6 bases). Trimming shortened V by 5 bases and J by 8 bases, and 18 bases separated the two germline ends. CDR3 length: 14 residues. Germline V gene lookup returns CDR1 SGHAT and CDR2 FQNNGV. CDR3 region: CASSPSGTRTEAFF. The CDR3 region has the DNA TGTGCCAGCAGCCCGTCCGGGACAAGGACCGAAGCTTTCTTT. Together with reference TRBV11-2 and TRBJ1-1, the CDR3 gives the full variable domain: EAGVAQSPRYKIIEKRQSVAFWCNPISGHATLYWYQQILGQGPKLLIQFQNNGVVDDSQLPKDRFSAERLKGVDSTLKIQPAKLEDSAVYLCASSPSGTRTEAFFGQGTRLTVV.

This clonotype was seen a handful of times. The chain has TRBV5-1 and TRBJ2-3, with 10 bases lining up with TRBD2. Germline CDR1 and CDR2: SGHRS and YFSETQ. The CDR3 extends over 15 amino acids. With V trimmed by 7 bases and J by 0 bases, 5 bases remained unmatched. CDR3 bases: TGCGCCAGCCGTTCAGCGGGAGGGAGCACAGATACGCAGTATTTT. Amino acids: CASRSAGGSTDTQYF. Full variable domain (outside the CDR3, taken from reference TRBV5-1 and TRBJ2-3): KAGVTQTPRYLIKTRGQQVTLSCSPISGHRSVSWYQQTPGQGLQFLFEYFSETQRNKGNFPGRFSGRQFSNSRSEMNVSTLELGDSALYLCASRSAGGSTDTQYFGPGTRLTVL.

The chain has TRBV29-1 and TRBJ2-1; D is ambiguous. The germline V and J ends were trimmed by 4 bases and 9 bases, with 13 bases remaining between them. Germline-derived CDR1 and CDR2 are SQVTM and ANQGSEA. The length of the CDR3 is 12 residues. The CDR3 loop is CSVVDSLGEQFF. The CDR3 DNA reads TGCAGCGTTGTGGATAGCCTTGGTGAGCAGTTCTTC.

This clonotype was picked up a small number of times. The CDR3 spells CSGGSGYNEQFF. CDR3 coding DNA: TGCAGTGGAGGCAGTGGGTACAATGAGCAGTTCTTC. This chain links TRBV20-1 with TRBJ2-1; D is undetermined. The V and J ends lost 7 bases and 4 bases respectively, with 11 bases between them. The germline V gene encodes CDR1 DFQATT and CDR2 SNEGSKA (reference sequence). CDR3 length: 12 residues.

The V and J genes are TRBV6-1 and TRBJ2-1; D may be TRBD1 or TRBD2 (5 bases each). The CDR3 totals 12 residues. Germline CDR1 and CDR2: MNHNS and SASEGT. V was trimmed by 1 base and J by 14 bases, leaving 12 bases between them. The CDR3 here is CASSEGGPTEFF. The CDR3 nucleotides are TGTGCCAGCAGTGAAGGGGGACCGACGGAGTTCTTC.

The CDR3, as DNA: TGTGCCAGCAGCCAAAGTAGACAGCGCGAGCAGTACTTC. Amino acids: CASSQSRQREQYF. This chain connects TRBV3-1 to TRBJ2-7, with a tentative D call TRBD1 (5 bases). The germline gives CDR1 LGHDT, CDR2 YNNKEL (reference sequence). The CDR3 runs to 13 residues. The V and J ends lost 2 bases and 6 bases respectively, with 11 bases between them.

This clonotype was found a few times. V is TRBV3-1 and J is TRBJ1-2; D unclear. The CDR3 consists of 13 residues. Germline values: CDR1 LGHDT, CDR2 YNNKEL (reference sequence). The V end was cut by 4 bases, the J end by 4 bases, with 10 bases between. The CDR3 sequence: CASSLNNPYGYTF. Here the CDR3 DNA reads TGTGCCAGCAGCCTGAATAATCCCTATGGCTACACCTTC.

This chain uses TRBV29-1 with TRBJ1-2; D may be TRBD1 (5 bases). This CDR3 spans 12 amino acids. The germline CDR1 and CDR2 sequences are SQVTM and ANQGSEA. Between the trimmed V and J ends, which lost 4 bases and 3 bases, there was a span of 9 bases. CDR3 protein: CSVVDTDYGYTF. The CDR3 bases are TGCAGCGTTGTGGACACCGACTATGGCTACACCTTC. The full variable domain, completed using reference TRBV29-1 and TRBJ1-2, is SAVISQKPSRDICQRGTSLTIQCQVDSQVTMMFWYRQQPGQSLTLIATANQGSEATYESGFVIDKFPISRPNLTFSTLTVSNMSPEDSSIYLCSVVDTDYGYTFGSGTRLTVV.

CDR3 region: CSARDGGGGSTDTQYF. The CDR3 region has the DNA TGCAGTGCTAGAGATGGGGGCGGGGGGAGCACAGATACGCAGTATTTT. This rearrangement joins TRBV20-1 to TRBJ2-3; 8 bases are a match to TRBD2. Germline V lookup: CDR1 DFQATT, CDR2 SNEGSKA (reference sequence). The CDR3 has 16 amino acids. V shed 0 bases, J shed 0 bases, and the junction held 5 bases outside the gene matches.

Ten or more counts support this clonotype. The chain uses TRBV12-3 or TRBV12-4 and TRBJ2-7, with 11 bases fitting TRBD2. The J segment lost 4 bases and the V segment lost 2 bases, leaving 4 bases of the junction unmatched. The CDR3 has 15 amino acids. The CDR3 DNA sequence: TGTGCCAGCAGTTTAAGTGGGACTAGCGGATACGAGCAGTACTTC. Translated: CASSLSGTSGYEQYF.

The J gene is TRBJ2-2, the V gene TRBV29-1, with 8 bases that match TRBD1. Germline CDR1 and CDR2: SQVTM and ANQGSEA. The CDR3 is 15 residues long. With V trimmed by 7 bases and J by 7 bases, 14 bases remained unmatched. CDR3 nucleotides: TGCAGCGCCACGGCCCCGGACAGGGTCGGCGGGGAGCTGTTTTTT. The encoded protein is CSATAPDRVGGELFF.

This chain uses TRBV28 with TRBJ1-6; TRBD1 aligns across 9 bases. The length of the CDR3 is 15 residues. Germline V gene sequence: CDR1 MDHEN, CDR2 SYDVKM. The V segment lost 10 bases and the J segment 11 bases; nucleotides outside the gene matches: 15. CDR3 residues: CATFSPGQGSPPLHF. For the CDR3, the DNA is TGTGCCACCTTCTCCCCGGGACAGGGTTCTCCACCCCTCCACTTT.

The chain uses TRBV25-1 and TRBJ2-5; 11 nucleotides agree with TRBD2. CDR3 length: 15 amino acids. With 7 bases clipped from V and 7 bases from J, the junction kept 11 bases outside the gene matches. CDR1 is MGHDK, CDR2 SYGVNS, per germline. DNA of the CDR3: TGTGCCAGCACCGAGACTAGCGGGGTCCGGGGGACCCAGTACTTC. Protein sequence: CASTETSGVRGTQYF.

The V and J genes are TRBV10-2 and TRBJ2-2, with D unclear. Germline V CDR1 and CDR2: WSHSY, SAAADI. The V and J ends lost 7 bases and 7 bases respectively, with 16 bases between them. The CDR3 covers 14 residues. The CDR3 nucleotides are TGCGCCAGCATTAGAGCGAGCCTCGGCGGGGAGCTGTTTTTT. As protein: CASIRASLGGELFF.

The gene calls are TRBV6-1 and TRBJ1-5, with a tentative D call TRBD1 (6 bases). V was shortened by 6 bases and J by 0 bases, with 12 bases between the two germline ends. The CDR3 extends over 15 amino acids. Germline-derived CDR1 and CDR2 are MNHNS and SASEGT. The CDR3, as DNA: TGTGCCAGCAGCCTAGGACAGTTTAGCAATCAGCCCCAGCATTTT. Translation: CASSLGQFSNQPQHF.

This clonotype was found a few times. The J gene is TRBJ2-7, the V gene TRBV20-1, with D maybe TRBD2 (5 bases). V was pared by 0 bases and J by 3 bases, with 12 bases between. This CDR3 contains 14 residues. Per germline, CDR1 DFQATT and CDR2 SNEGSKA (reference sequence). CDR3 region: CSARDQKGSYEQYF. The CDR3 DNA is TGCAGTGCTAGAGATCAGAAAGGGAGCTACGAGCAGTACTTC.

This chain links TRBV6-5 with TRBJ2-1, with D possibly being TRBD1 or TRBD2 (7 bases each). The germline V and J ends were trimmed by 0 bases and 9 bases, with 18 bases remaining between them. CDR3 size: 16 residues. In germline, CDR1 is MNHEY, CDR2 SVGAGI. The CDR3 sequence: CASSYSRREQGVEQFF. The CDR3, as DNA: TGTGCCAGCAGTTACTCTAGGCGGGAGCAGGGGGTTGAGCAGTTCTTC.

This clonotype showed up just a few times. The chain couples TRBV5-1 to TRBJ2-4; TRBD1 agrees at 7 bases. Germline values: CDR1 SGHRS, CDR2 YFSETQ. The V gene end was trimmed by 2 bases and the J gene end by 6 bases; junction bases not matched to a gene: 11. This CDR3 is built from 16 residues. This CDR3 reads CASSFEGTATRNIQYF. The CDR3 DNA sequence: TGCGCCAGCAGCTTTGAAGGGACAGCTACACGAAACATTCAGTACTTC.

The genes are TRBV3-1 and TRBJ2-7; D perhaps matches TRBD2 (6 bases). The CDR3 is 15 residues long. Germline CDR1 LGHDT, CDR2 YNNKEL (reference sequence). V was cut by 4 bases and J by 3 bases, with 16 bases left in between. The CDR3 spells CASSRGGQNLYEQYF. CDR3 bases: TGTGCCAGCAGCCGAGGAGGGCAGAACCTCTACGAGCAGTACTTC.

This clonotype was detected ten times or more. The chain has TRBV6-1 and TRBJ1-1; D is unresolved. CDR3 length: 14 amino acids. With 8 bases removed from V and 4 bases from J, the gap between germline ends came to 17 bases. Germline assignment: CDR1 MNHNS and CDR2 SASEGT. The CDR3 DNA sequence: TGTGCCAGCCGTCCCTCGGGGTATCGCACTGAAGCTTTCTTT. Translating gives CASRPSGYRTEAFF.

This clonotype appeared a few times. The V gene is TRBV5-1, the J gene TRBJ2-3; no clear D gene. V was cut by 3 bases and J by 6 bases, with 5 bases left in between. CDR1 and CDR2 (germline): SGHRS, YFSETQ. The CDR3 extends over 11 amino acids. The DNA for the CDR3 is TGCGCCAGCAGCTACGAGGATACGCAGTATTTT. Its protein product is CASSYEDTQYF. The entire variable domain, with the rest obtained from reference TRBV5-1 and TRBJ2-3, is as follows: KAGVTQTPRYLIKTRGQQVTLSCSPISGHRSVSWYQQTPGQGLQFLFEYFSETQRNKGNFPGRFSGRQFSNSRSEMNVSTLELGDSALYLCASSYEDTQYFGPGTRLTVL.

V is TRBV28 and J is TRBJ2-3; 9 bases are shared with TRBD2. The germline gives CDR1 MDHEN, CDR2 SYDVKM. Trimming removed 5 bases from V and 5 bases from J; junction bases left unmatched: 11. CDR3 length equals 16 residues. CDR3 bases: TGTGCCAGCAGTACCAGACGCCTAGCGGGATTAGATACGCAGTATTTT. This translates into CASSTRRLAGLDTQYF.

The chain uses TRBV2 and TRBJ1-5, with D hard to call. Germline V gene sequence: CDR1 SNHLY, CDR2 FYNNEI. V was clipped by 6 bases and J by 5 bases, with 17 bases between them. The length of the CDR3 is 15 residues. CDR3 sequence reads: CASSSKGTVYQPQHF. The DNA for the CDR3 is TGTGCCAGCAGCAGTAAGGGTACGGTCTATCAGCCCCAGCATTTT.